The 14 T cell receptor beta chains given below trace back to one sample, sequenced in a study of cytomegalovirus exposure and HLA in healthy donors. Assay: immunoSEQ multiplex PCR; the TCRdb copy retains only in-frame clones and omits some. Of 150,000 to 200,000 clones listed, about 89% are singletons. Sequencing was carried out using PBMCs. The receptors shown here come from a man aged 18 to 35 in good health and CMV-seropositive.

The rearrangement links TRBV4-2 to TRBJ2-3; 8 nucleotides line up with TRBD2. The germline gives CDR1 LGHNA, CDR2 YNFKEQ. V dropped 0 bases and J dropped 4; count of bases not matched to a gene: 6. The CDR3 is 16 amino acids. As DNA, the CDR3 is TGTGCCAGCAGCCAAGAGGGGGCGGGGGGCGCAGATACGCAGTATTTT. Its translation is CASSQEGAGGADTQYF.

The chain combines TRBV7-9 with TRBJ1-3; D uncertain. Germline values: CDR1 SEHNR, CDR2 FQNEAQ (reference sequence). The CDR3 has 13 amino acids. Between the trimmed V and J ends, which lost 0 bases and 4 bases, there was a span of 4 bases. As DNA, the CDR3 is TGTGCCAGCAGCTTAGCAACAGGAAACACCATATATTTT. This encodes CASSLATGNTIYF. Based on the CDR3 plus reference TRBV7-9 and TRBJ1-3, the full variable domain is DTGVSQNPRHKITKRGQNVTFRCDPISEHNRLYWYRQTLGQGPEFLTYFQNEAQLEKSRLLSDRFSAERPKGSFSTLEIQRTEQGDSAMYLCASSLATGNTIYFGEGSWLTVV.

This clone was seen a handful of times. The rearrangement uses TRBV28 and TRBJ1-2; 7 nucleotides match TRBD1. V shed 5 bases and J 2 bases; nucleotides not matched to a gene: 2. This CDR3 has 13 residues. CDR1 is MDHEN, CDR2 SYDVKM, per germline. DNA of the CDR3: TGTGCCAGCAGTCTGGGACAGAACTATGGCTACACCTTC. Protein sequence: CASSLGQNYGYTF.

This rearrangement joins TRBV7-2 to TRBJ2-1; 7 bases align to TRBD1. Germline CDR1 reads SGHTA; CDR2 reads FQGNSA. With 5 bases clipped from V and 0 bases from J, the junction kept 10 bases outside the gene matches. CDR3 length: 17 amino acids. The CDR3 region is CASSRPQGQSSYNEQFF. The CDR3 coding sequence is TGTGCCAGCAGCCGTCCCCAGGGACAGAGCTCCTACAATGAGCAGTTCTTC.

The chain couples TRBV10-3 to TRBJ2-7; TRBD2 matches at 10 bases. The CDR3 contains 14 residues. CDR1 ENHRY and CDR2 SYGVKD come from the germline V gene. V shed 4 bases, J shed 2 bases, and the junction held 2 bases outside the gene matches. The CDR3 DNA reads as TGTGCCATCAGTGGGACTAGCGGACCCTACGAGCAGTACTTC. Its translation: CAISGTSGPYEQYF.

The chain has TRBV28 and TRBJ2-1, with 8 bases that match TRBD2. J gave up 6 bases and V 4 bases, and 8 bases lay outside the gene matches. CDR3 length equals 15 residues. Germline V lookup: CDR1 MDHEN, CDR2 SYDVKM. The CDR3 region has the DNA TGTGCCAGCAGTTCCCCTACGGGAGGGACCAATGAGCAGTTCTTC. This codes for CASSSPTGGTNEQFF.

The chain uses TRBV7-2 and TRBJ1-1; a possible D gene is TRBD1 (6 bases). The CDR3 totals 12 residues. CDR1 and CDR2 (germline): SGHTA, FQGNSA. Trimming removed 4 bases from V and 11 bases from J, with 14 bases in between. The CDR3 DNA reads as TGTGCCAGCAGCTCCCAGGGAACAGGGGCTTTCTTT. Its translation: CASSSQGTGAFF.

The gene calls are TRBV6-1 and TRBJ2-1, with D perhaps matching TRBD2 (5 bases). The CDR3 covers 17 residues. Germline V gene lookup returns CDR1 MNHNS and CDR2 SASEGT. Trimming stripped 0 bases from V and 4 bases from J, with 16 bases between. The CDR3 region is CASSEAPPGFTYNEQFF. CDR3 coding DNA: TGTGCCAGCAGTGAAGCCCCCCCGGGATTTACATACAATGAGCAGTTCTTC.

V and J are TRBV6-1 and TRBJ2-7; the D is unclear. This CDR3 has 12 residues. Between the trimmed V and J ends, which lost 0 bases and 4 bases, there was a span of 4 bases. The V gene's germline CDR1 is MNHNS and CDR2 SASEGT. DNA of the CDR3: TGTGCCAGCAGTGAAGCGCAGTACGAGCAGTACTTC. It yields the protein CASSEAQYEQYF.

This rearrangement joins TRBV5-1 to TRBJ1-3; D possibly corresponds to TRBD1 (6 bases). Germline values: CDR1 SGHRS, CDR2 YFSETQ. The V gene lost 4 bases and the J gene lost 4 bases, with 9 bases spanning the gap. The CDR3 is made up of 13 amino acids. CDR3 DNA sequence: TGCGCCAGCAGCGTGGGACAAGGAAACACCATATATTTT. Its translation: CASSVGQGNTIYF.

The chain joins TRBV25-1 to TRBJ1-1, with D hard to call. This CDR3 has 12 amino acids. The germline V and J ends were trimmed by 0 bases and 11 bases, with 10 bases remaining between them. Germline V gene lookup returns CDR1 MGHDK and CDR2 SYGVNS. This CDR3 reads CASSEYRGGAFF. In DNA, the CDR3 is TGTGCCAGCAGTGAATATAGAGGAGGCGCTTTCTTT.

The V and J genes are TRBV9 and TRBJ2-3; 9 nucleotides agree with TRBD2. The junction had 4 bases not matched to a gene; V was cut back by 0 bases and J by 2 bases. The germline CDR1 and CDR2 sequences are SGDLS and YYNGEE. CDR3 size: 16 residues. This chain's CDR3 is CASSVESGGFTDTQYF. The CDR3 nucleotides are TGTGCCAGCAGCGTAGAGAGCGGGGGGTTCACAGATACGCAGTATTTT. The full variable domain, rest sourced from reference TRBV9 and TRBJ2-3, is DSGVTQTPKHLITATGQRVTLRCSPRSGDLSVYWYQQSLDQGLQFLIQYYNGEERAKGNILERFSAQQFPDLHSELNLSSLELGDSALYFCASSVESGGFTDTQYFGPGTRLTVL.

The rearrangement uses TRBV9 and TRBJ1-1; 7 nucleotides line up with TRBD1. Trimming removed 4 bases from V and 2 bases from J; junction bases left unmatched: 2. The length of the CDR3 is 13 residues. CDR1 is SGDLS, CDR2 YYNGEE, per germline. The CDR3 sequence is CASSRTGNTEAFF. The CDR3 DNA sequence: TGTGCCAGCAGCCGGACAGGTAACACTGAAGCTTTCTTT.

V usage is TRBV28 and J usage is TRBJ1-4; the match to TRBD1 covers 8 bases. V lost 5 bases to trimming and J lost 6 bases; unmatched junction nucleotides: 17. The germline V gene encodes CDR1 MDHEN and CDR2 SYDVKM. The CDR3 loop spans 18 amino acids. Written as DNA, the CDR3 is TGTGCCAGCAGTCCATTTACGCCCCAGGACAGGGAAGATGAAAAACTGTTTTTT. Amino acids: CASSPFTPQDREDEKLFF.